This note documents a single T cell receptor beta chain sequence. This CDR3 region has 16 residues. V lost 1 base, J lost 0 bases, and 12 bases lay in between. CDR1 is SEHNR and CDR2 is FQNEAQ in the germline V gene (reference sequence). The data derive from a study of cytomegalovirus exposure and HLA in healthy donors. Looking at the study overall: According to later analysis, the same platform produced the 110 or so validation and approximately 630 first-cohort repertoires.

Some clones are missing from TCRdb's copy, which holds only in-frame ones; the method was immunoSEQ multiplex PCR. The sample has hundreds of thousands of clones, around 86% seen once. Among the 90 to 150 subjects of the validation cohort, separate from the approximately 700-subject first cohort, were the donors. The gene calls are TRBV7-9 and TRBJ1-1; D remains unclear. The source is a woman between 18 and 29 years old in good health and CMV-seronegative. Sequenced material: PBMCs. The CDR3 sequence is CASSLEYMLVNTEAFF. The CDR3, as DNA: TGTGCCAGCAGCTTAGAGTATATGTTAGTGAACACTGAAGCTTTCTTT.